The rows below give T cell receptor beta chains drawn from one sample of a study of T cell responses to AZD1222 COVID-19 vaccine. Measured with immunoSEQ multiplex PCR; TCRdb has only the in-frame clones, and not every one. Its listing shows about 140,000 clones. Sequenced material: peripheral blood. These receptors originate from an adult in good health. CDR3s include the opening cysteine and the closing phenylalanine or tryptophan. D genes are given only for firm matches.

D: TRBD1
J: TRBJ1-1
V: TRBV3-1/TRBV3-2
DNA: TGTGCCAGCAGCCTGACAGGGGAAGCTTTCTTT
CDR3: CASSLTGEAFF

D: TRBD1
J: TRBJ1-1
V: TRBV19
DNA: TGTGCCAGTAGTTCCCCCAGGGGGAAGACCACTGAAGCTTTCTTT
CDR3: CASSSPRGKTTEAFF

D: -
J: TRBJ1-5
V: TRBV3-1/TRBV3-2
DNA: TGTGCCAGCAGCCAAAAAAACAATCAGCCCCAGCATTTT
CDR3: CASSQKNNQPQHF

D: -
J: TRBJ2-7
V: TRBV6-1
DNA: TGTGCCAGCAGTGAAGCGCCTGGGGGGACCTACGAGCAGTACTTC
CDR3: CASSEAPGGTYEQYF

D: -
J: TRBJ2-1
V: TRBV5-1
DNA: TGCGCCAGCAGCTTTGACAGGTCAGGTGAGCAGTTCTTC
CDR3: CASSFDRSGEQFF

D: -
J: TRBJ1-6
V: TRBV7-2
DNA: TGTGCCAGCAGCTTCTCCTGGTTGGGTAATTCACCCCTCCACTTT
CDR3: CASSFSWLGNSPLHF

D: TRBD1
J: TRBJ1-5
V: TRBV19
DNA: TGTGCCAGTAGTAGAACCAACAACAGGGGACGCTATCGGCCCCAGCATTTT
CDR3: CASSRTNNRGRYRPQHF

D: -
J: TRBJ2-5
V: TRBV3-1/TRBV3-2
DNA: TGTGCCAGCAGCTTCCCCACTAGCCTTCCAGGGAAAGAGACCCAGTACTTC
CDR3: CASSFPTSLPGKETQYF

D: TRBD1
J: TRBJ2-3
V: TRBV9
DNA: TGTGCCAGCAGCGTAGGACAGGGTAGCACAGATACGCAGTATTTT
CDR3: CASSVGQGSTDTQYF

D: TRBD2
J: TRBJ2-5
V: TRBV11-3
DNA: TGTGCCAGCAGCTTAGGGACTAGCCGGCAAGAGACCCAGTACTTC
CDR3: CASSLGTSRQETQYF

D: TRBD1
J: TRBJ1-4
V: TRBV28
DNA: TGTGCCAGCAGTTTCTACGGACAGGGCCAGGCAACTAATGAAAAACTGTTTTTT
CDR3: CASSFYGQGQATNEKLFF

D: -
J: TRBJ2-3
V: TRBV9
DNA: TGTGCCAGCAGCTCGGCCCCCCACACAGATACGCAGTATTTT
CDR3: CASSSAPHTDTQYF

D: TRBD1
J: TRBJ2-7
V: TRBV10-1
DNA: TGCGCCAGCAGTGAGTCCGGGACAGCTTACGAGCAGTACTTC
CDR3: CASSESGTAYEQYF

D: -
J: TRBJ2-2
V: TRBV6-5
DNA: TGTGCCAGCAGCCGCCTAGGGCCCGGGGAGCTGTTTTTT
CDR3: CASSRLGPGELFF

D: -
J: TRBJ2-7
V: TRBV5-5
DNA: TGTGCCAGCAGCTTGGGGGTGACGAGGGCTGGGCGGCTGGGTGAGCAGTACTTC
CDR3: CASSLGVTRAGRLGEQYF

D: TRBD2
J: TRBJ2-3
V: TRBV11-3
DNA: TGTGCCAGCAGCCACCGGGGGGGGGATACGCAGTATTTT
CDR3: CASSHRGGDTQYF

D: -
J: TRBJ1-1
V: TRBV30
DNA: TGTGCCTGGATCCGGGCCGGGGGGACTGAAGCTTTCTTT
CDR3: CAWIRAGGTEAFF

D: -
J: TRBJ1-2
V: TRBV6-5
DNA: TGTGCCAGCAGTTACGAGCAGAAACCTTATGGCTACACCTTC
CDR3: CASSYEQKPYGYTF

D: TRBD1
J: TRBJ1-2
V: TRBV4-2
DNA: TGTGCCAGCAGGGACAGGGCGCTTGGCGGCTACACCTTC
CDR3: CASRDRALGGYTF

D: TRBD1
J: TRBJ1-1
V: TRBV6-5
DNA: TGTGCCAGCAGAAGACAGGGGGGGAACACTGAAGCTTTCTTT
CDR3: CASRRQGGNTEAFF

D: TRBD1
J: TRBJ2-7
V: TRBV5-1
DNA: TGCGCCAGCAGCGAGTTAAGGGGGACAGGCACGACCTACGAGCAGTACTTC
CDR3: CASSELRGTGTTYEQYF

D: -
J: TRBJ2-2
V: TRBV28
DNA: TGTGCCAGCAGTTTATATCGGAACACCGGGGAGCTGTTTTTT
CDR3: CASSLYRNTGELFF

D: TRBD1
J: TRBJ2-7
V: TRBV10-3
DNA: TGTGCCACGCAAGACAAGGGACAGGGCCCCTACGAGCAGTACTTC
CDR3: CATQDKGQGPYEQYF

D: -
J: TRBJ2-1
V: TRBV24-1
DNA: TGTGCCACCAGTGTTGATGGGTTAAAGCAGTTCTTC
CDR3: CATSVDGLKQFF

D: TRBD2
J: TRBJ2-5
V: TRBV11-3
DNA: TGTGCCAGCAGCCGCGGGGGGGAAGAGACCCAGTACTTC
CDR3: CASSRGGEETQYF

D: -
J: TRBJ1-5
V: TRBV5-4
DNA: TGTGCCAGCAGCTTAGAGGGGTTCGGTCAGCCCCAGCATTTT
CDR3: CASSLEGFGQPQHF

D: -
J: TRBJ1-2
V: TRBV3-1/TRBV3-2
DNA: TGTGCCAGCAGCCAAGAGCCCTACTCTAACTATGGCTACACCTTC
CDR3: CASSQEPYSNYGYTF

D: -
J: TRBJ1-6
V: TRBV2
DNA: TGTGCCAGCAGTGAAGAGGGTTTGGCCCTCCACTTT
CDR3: CASSEEGLALHF

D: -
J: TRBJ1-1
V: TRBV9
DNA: TGTGCCAGCAGCGTAGAGATTGGGGAGAGGGGACTGAACACTGAAGCTTTCTTT
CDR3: CASSVEIGERGLNTEAFF

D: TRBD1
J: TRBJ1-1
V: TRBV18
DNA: TGTGCCAGCTCACCGAGACAGGGTGAAGCTTTCTTT
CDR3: CASSPRQGEAFF

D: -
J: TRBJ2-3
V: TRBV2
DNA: TGTGCCAGCAGTGAGGAGAGCACAGATACGCAGTATTTT
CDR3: CASSEESTDTQYF

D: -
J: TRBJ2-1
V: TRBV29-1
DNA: TGCAGCGTTAGCAGGTCAAGCTCCTACAATGAGCAGTTCTTC
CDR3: CSVSRSSSYNEQFF

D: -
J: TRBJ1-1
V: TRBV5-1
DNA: TGCGCCAGCAGCTTGCTTGGGGTTGGGGACAACACTGAAGCTTTCTTT
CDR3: CASSLLGVGDNTEAFF

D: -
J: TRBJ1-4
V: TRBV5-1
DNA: TGCGCCAGCAACCCCACGGGGGTGACTAATGAAAAACTGTTTTTT
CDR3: CASNPTGVTNEKLFF

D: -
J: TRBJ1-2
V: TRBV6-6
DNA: TGTGCCAGCAGTTCGAGGGAGGGCTATGGCTACACCTTC
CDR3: CASSSREGYGYTF

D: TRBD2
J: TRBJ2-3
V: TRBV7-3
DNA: TGTGCCAGCGCCGTAGCGGGGGCCCGCACAGATACGCAGTATTTT
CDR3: CASAVAGARTDTQYF

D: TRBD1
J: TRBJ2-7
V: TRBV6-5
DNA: TGTGCCAGCAGTCCGGGACAGCACTACGAGCAGTACTTC
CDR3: CASSPGQHYEQYF

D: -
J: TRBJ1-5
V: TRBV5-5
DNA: TGTGCCAGCAGCCGCTGGGACAATCAGCCCCAGCATTTT
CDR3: CASSRWDNQPQHF

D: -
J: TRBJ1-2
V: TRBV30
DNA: TGTGCCTGGAACCCCATCGGTAGCTACACCTTC
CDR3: CAWNPIGSYTF

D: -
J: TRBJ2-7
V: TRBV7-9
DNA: TGTGCCAGCAGCTTACCAGGTGGGACTGAGACCTACGAGCAGTACTTC
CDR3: CASSLPGGTETYEQYF

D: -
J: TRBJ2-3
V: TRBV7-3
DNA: TGTGCCAGCAGCCCGGAACCCACAGATACGCAGTATTTT
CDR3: CASSPEPTDTQYF

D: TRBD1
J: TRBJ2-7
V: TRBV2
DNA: TGTGCCAGCCGCCCCCCGGACAGGGTGTTCCACGAGCAGTACTTC
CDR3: CASRPPDRVFHEQYF

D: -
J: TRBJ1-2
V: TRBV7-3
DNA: TGTGCCAGCAGCCTATTTGGAGGGAACTATGGCTACACCTTC
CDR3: CASSLFGGNYGYTF

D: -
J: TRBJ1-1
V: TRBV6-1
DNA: TGTGCCAGCAGTGAATCCGCGAACACTGAAGCTTTCTTT
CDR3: CASSESANTEAFF

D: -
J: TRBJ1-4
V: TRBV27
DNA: TGTGCCAGCAGTTTGGACCCCGGTGAAAAACTGTTTTTT
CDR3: CASSLDPGEKLFF

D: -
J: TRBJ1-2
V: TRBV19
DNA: TGTGCCAGTACCTCAAGGGGATCGGGAGGCAGGAGAGACTATGGCTACACCTTC
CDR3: CASTSRGSGGRRDYGYTF

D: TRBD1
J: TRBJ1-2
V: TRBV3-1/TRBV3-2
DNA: TGTGCCAGCAGCCAATCGGACAGGGAGAAAGTCCATGGCTACACCTTC
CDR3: CASSQSDREKVHGYTF

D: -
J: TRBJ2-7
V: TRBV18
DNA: TGTGCCAGCTCACCCCCCGCGGGGCAATCCTACGAGCAGTACTTC
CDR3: CASSPPAGQSYEQYF

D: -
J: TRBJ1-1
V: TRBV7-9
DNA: TGTGCCAGCAGCTGGTGGGAATCCCCTGAAGCTTTCTTT
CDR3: CASSWWESPEAFF

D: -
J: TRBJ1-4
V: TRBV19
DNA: TGTGCCAGTAGTATAGATTGGGCCGCAACTAATGAAAAACTGTTTTTT
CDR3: CASSIDWAATNEKLFF